This is a list of T cell receptor beta chains from one sample in a study of early T cells in non-severe SARS-CoV-2 infection. TCRdb used MiXCR to reprocess the 5' RACE reads, holding one entry per CDR3 protein. The sample lists roughly 72,000 distinct CDR3 sequences, 9.5% to 15% occurring once. The sequencing sample was made of whole blood. These receptors all stem from an adult who was a healthcare worker with PCR-confirmed SARS-CoV-2 infection or an uninfected control (not recorded which). Each CDR3 is given with its conserved first and last residue. Fields, in order: V gene, clone size, J gene, D gene, CDR3 protein, CDR3 DNA. The D gene is left open where the match is weak. Size is stated for part of the rows, as once, few or many counts, or as a class when the clone is expanded.

V: TRBV24-1; size: NA; J: TRBJ2-1; D: NA; CDR3: CATSEPGRNNEQFF; DNA: TGTGCCACCAGTGAACCCGGACGGAACAATGAGCAGTTCTTC
V: TRBV4-1; size: NA; J: TRBJ2-2; D: NA; CDR3: CASSQEQATGELFF; DNA: TGCGCCAGCAGCCAAGAACAGGCCACCGGGGAGCTGTTTTTT
V: TRBV11-2; size: many; J: TRBJ2-1; D: NA; CDR3: CASSLAPPSSSYNEQFF; DNA: TGTGCCAGCAGCTTAGCCCCCCCCAGTAGCTCCTACAATGAGCAGTTCTTC
V: TRBV29-1; size: NA; J: TRBJ2-1; D: NA; CDR3: CSVVLEYYEQFF; DNA: TGCAGCGTTGTACTAGAGTACTATGAGCAGTTCTTC
V: TRBV16; size: NA; J: TRBJ2-1; D: TRBD2; CDR3: CASSQSSGRASDEQFF; DNA: TGTGCCAGCAGCCAATCTAGCGGGAGGGCTAGCGATGAGCAGTTCTTC
V: TRBV6-2/TRBV6-3; size: many; J: TRBJ2-2; D: NA; CDR3: CASIQGRTTGELFF; DNA: TGTGCCAGCATACAGGGTCGGACGACCGGGGAGCTGTTTTTT
V: TRBV6-5; size: few; J: TRBJ2-7; D: TRBD2; CDR3: CASSLNSGGPSYEQYF; DNA: TGTGCCAGCAGTTTAAACAGCGGGGGCCCCTCCTACGAGCAGTACTTC
V: TRBV29-1; size: NA; J: TRBJ1-1; D: NA; CDR3: CSVHSGTRTEAFF; DNA: TGCAGCGTGCACAGTGGAACGAGGACTGAAGCTTTCTTT
V: TRBV2; size: many; J: TRBJ2-1; D: TRBD2; CDR3: CASSGTKLLAGKINEQFF; DNA: TGTGCCAGCAGTGGGACAAAACTTCTAGCGGGGAAAATCAATGAGCAGTTCTTC
V: TRBV30; size: NA; J: TRBJ2-1; D: TRBD2; CDR3: CAWRSLAGSYNEQFF; DNA: TGTGCCTGGAGGTCTCTAGCGGGCTCTTACAATGAGCAGTTCTTC
V: TRBV27; size: NA; J: TRBJ1-5; D: TRBD1; CDR3: CASREFSGTVSIVSQPQHF; DNA: TGTGCCAGCAGGGAGTTTTCCGGGACAGTGAGTATTGTAAGCCAGCCCCAGCATTTT
V: TRBV9; size: few; J: TRBJ2-3; D: NA; CDR3: CASSVSDRSTDTQYF; DNA: TGTGCCAGCAGCGTGTCAGACAGGAGCACAGATACGCAGTATTTT
V: TRBV11-2; size: NA; J: TRBJ2-1; D: TRBD2; CDR3: CASSDSGTYNEQFF; DNA: TGTGCCAGCAGTGATAGCGGGACCTACAATGAGCAGTTCTTC
V: TRBV20-1; size: NA; J: TRBJ2-3; D: NA; CDR3: CSARVPTDTQYF; DNA: TGCAGTGCTAGAGTCCCTACAGATACGCAGTATTTT
V: TRBV13; size: NA; J: TRBJ2-3; D: NA; CDR3: CASSPGRNTDTQYF; DNA: TGTGCCAGCAGTCCGGGCCGGAACACAGATACGCAGTATTTT
V: TRBV5-4; size: NA; J: TRBJ1-1; D: NA; CDR3: CASSLGGGSTEAFF; DNA: TGTGCCAGCAGTTTGGGAGGAGGTAGCACTGAAGCTTTCTTT
V: TRBV7-2; size: many; J: TRBJ2-7; D: NA; CDR3: CASSLGTGEQYF; DNA: TGTGCCAGCAGCTTAGGCACTGGGGAGCAGTACTTC
V: TRBV7-2; size: NA; J: TRBJ1-1; D: NA; CDR3: CASSPHASAFF; DNA: TGTGCCAGCAGCCCACATGCATCTGCTTTCTTT
V: TRBV10-3; size: many; J: TRBJ2-5; D: NA; CDR3: CAISESMEQETQYF; DNA: TGTGCCATCAGTGAGTCAATGGAACAAGAGACCCAGTACTTC
V: TRBV29-1; size: few; J: TRBJ1-1; D: NA; CDR3: CSVVRWESNTEAFF; DNA: TGCAGCGTGGTCCGGTGGGAATCTAACACTGAAGCTTTCTTT
V: TRBV11-2; size: NA; J: TRBJ2-1; D: NA; CDR3: CASSLTTTGQFF; DNA: TGTGCCAGCAGCTTAACCACTACAGGGCAGTTCTTC
V: TRBV5-6; size: NA; J: TRBJ2-5; D: TRBD1; CDR3: CASRSSGGWQTQYF; DNA: TGTGCCAGCAGGTCCTCAGGGGGCTGGCAGACCCAGTACTTC
V: TRBV7-2; size: many; J: TRBJ2-1; D: NA; CDR3: CASSLGQWGEQFF; DNA: TGTGCCAGCAGCTTGGGACAATGGGGTGAGCAGTTCTTC
V: TRBV6-2/TRBV6-3; size: NA; J: TRBJ2-3; D: TRBD2; CDR3: CASRPSGITDTQYF; DNA: TGTGCCAGCAGGCCTAGCGGGATCACAGATACGCAGTATTTT
V: TRBV20-1; size: many; J: TRBJ2-7; D: TRBD2; CDR3: CSARIREGPYEQYF; DNA: TGCAGTGCTAGGATACGGGAGGGCCCCTACGAGCAGTACTTC
V: TRBV28; size: few; J: TRBJ2-7; D: TRBD2; CDR3: CASSQASGDYEQYF; DNA: TGTGCCAGCAGCCAAGCTAGCGGGGACTACGAGCAGTACTTC
V: TRBV4-3; size: few; J: TRBJ2-7; D: NA; CDR3: CASSQAFNEVYEQYF; DNA: TGCGCCAGCAGCCAAGCTTTTAACGAGGTTTACGAGCAGTACTTC
V: TRBV6-1; size: many; J: TRBJ1-1; D: NA; CDR3: CASSVSRDGPHTQAFF; DNA: TGTGCCAGCAGTGTCTCCCGAGACGGTCCCCACACTCAAGCTTTCTTT
V: TRBV13; size: few; J: TRBJ2-4; D: NA; CDR3: CASSLERGNIQYF; DNA: TGTGCCAGCAGCTTAGAGAGGGGGAACATTCAGTACTTC
V: TRBV29-1; size: NA; J: TRBJ2-6; D: NA; CDR3: CSVGVSGANVLTF; DNA: TGCAGCGTGGGGGTCTCTGGGGCCAACGTCCTGACTTTC
V: TRBV18; size: NA; J: TRBJ2-1; D: TRBD1; CDR3: CASSTGGGYNEQFF; DNA: TGTGCCAGCTCAACAGGGGGCGGCTACAATGAGCAGTTCTTC
V: TRBV11-2; size: many; J: TRBJ2-5; D: TRBD2; CDR3: CASSSRRGLAGVETQYF; DNA: TGTGCCAGCAGCTCCCGTCGCGGGCTAGCGGGAGTAGAGACCCAGTACTTC
V: TRBV12-3/TRBV12-4; size: NA; J: TRBJ1-2; D: NA; CDR3: CASSYDVYGYTF; DNA: TGTGCCAGCAGCTATGACGTGTATGGCTACACCTTC
V: TRBV18; size: many; J: TRBJ1-1; D: NA; CDR3: CASSRGLDTEAFF; DNA: TGTGCCAGCTCACGGGGACTTGACACTGAAGCTTTCTTT
V: TRBV9; size: few; J: TRBJ2-7; D: NA; CDR3: CASSAHLDSGAFYEQYF; DNA: TGTGCCAGCAGCGCACACTTAGATAGCGGAGCCTTTTACGAGCAGTACTTC
V: TRBV6-2/TRBV6-3; size: few; J: TRBJ2-1; D: TRBD1; CDR3: CASSYGDRGGLEQFF; DNA: TGTGCCAGCAGTTACGGAGACAGGGGGGGATTGGAGCAGTTCTTC
V: TRBV2; size: few; J: TRBJ2-4; D: NA; CDR3: CASSERDLAKNIQYF; DNA: TGTGCCAGCAGTGAAAGAGACCTAGCCAAAAACATTCAGTACTTC
V: TRBV27; size: NA; J: TRBJ2-3; D: NA; CDR3: CASSFRPEVDTQYF; DNA: TGTGCCAGCAGTTTCAGACCCGAGGTAGATACGCAGTATTTT
V: TRBV28; size: few; J: TRBJ2-7; D: NA; CDR3: CASSFYTPLPYEQYF; DNA: TGTGCCAGTAGTTTTTACACGCCCCTCCCCTACGAGCAGTACTTC
V: TRBV3-1; size: NA; J: TRBJ2-4; D: NA; CDR3: CASSQGQGLVQYF; DNA: TGTGCCAGCAGCCAAGGGCAGGGGTTGGTTCAGTACTTC
V: TRBV27; size: many; J: TRBJ2-7; D: NA; CDR3: CASSPDAYEQYF; DNA: TGTGCCAGCAGCCCCGATGCCTACGAGCAGTACTTC
V: TRBV5-1; size: NA; J: TRBJ2-7; D: TRBD2; CDR3: CASSLGSGSTLSYEQYF; DNA: TGCGCCAGCAGCTTGGGTAGCGGGAGCACCCTCTCCTACGAGCAGTACTTC
V: TRBV11-2; size: NA; J: TRBJ2-1; D: TRBD2; CDR3: CASGLAGPPEQFF; DNA: TGTGCCAGCGGACTAGCGGGTCCCCCCGAGCAGTTCTTC